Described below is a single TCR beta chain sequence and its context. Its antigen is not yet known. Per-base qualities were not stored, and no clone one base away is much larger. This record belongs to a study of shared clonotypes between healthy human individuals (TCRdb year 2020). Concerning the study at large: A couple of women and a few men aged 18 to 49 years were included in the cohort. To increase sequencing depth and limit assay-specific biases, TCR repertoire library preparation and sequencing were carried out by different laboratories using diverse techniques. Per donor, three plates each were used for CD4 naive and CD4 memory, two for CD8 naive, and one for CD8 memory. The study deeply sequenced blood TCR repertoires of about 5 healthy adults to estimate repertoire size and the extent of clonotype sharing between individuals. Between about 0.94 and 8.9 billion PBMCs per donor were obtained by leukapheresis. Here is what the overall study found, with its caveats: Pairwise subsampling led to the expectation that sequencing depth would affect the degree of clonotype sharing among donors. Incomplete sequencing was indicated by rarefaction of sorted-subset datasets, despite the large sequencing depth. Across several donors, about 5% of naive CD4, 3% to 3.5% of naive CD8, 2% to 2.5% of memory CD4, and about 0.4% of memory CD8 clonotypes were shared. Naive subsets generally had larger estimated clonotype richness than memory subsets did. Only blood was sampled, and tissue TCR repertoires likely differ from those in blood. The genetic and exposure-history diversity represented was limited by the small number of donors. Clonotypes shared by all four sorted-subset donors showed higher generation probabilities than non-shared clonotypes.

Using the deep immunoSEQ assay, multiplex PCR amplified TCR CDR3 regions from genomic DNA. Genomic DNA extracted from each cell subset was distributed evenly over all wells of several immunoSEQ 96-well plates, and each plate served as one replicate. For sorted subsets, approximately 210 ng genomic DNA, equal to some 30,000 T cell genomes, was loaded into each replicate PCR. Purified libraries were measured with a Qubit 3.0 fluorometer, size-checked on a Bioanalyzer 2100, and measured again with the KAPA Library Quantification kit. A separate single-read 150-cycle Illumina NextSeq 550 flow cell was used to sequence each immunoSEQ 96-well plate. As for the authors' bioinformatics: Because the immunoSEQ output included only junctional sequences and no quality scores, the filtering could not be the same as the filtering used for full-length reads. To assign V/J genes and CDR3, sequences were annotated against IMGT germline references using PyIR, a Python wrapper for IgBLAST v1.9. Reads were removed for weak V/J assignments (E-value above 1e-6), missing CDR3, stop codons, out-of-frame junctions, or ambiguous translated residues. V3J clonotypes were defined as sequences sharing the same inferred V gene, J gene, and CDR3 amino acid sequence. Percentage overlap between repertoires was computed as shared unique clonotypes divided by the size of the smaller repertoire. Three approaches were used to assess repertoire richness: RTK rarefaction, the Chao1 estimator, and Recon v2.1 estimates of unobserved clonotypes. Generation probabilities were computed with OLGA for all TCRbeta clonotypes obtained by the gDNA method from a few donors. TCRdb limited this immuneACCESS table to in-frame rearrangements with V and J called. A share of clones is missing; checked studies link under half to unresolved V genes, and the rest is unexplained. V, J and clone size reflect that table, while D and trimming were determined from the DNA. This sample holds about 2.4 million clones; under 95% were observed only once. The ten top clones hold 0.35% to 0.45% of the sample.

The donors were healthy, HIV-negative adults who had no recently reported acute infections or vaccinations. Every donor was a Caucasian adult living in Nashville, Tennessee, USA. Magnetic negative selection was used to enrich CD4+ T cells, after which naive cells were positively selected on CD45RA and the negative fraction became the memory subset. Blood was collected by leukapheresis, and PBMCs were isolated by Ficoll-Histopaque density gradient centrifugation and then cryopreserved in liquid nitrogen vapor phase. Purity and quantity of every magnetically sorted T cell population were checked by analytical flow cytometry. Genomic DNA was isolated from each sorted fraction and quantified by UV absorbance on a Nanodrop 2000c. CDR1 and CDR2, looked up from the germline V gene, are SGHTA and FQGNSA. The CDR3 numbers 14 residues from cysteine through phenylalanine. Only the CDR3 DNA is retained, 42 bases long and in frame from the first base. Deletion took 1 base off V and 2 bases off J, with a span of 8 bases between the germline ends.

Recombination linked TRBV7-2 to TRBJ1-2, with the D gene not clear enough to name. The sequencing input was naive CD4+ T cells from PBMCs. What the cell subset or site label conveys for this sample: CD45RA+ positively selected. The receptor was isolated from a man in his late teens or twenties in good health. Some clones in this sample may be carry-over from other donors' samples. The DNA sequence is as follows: TGTGCCAGCAGCTTAGGTATGCAGAACTATGGCTACACCTTC. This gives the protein CASSLGMQNYGYTF.